This T cell receptor (beta chain) originates from a study of blood T cells in healthy people across ages. This clonotype was seen a few times. This CDR3 has 12 residues. Trimming removed 5 bases at V and 7 bases at J, with 11 bases between. From germline, CDR1 is MDHEN and CDR2 SYDVKM. Primers used in a second PCR of about 7 to 12 cycles were a sample-barcoded 5' primer and a J-beta primer mix. Unique molecular identifiers of 12 random nucleotides labeled each cDNA. TCRdb processed the 5' RACE reads anew with MiXCR; each CDR3 protein has one entry. The table lists hundreds of thousands of distinct CDR3 sequences, approximately 52% of them singletons.

This sequence was found in a woman of 80 years or more in good health. This chain connects TRBV28 to TRBJ2-5; D is unresolved. The specimen was blood. The CDR3 region is CASSPRLGTQYF. The CDR3 nucleotides are TGTGCCAGCAGTCCACGGCTTGGGACCCAGTACTTC.